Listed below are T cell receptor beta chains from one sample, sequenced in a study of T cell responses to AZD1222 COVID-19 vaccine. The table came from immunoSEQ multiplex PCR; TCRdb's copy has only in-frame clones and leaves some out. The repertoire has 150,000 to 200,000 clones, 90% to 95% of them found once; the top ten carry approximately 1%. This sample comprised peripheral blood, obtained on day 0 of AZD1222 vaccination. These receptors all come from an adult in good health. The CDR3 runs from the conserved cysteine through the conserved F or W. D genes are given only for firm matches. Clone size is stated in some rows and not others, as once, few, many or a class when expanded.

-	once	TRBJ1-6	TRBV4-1	CASSPPAPRTNSPLHF	TGCGCCAGCAGCCCTCCCGCCCCACGGACTAATTCACCCCTCCACTTT
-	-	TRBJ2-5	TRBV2	CASREETQYF	TGTGCCAGCAGAGAAGAGACCCAGTACTTC
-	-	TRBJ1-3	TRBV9	CASSVGSLSGNTIYF	TGTGCCAGCAGCGTGGGGAGTCTATCTGGAAACACCATATATTTT
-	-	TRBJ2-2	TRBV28	CASSLNWGPLNTGELFF	TGTGCCAGCAGTTTAAACTGGGGTCCCCTAAACACCGGGGAGCTGTTTTTT
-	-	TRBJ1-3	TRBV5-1	CSPVRVLSGNTIYF	TGCTCTCCGGTGCGGGTACTCTCTGGAAACACCATATATTTT
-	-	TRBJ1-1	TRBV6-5	CASSITLGYGEAFF	TGTGCCAGCAGTATTACTCTGGGGTATGGTGAAGCTTTCTTT
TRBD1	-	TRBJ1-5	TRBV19	CASIGQGKGGNQPQHF	TGTGCCAGTATTGGACAGGGTAAAGGAGGCAATCAGCCCCAGCATTTT
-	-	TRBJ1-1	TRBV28	CASSPSILEAFF	TGTGCCAGCAGTCCATCTATCCTCGAAGCTTTCTTT
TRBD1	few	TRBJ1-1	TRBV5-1	CASSLGNTGQDTEAFF	TGCGCCAGCAGCTTGGGGAATACAGGACAGGACACTGAAGCTTTCTTT
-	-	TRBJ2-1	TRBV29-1	CSVDMSGIGEQFF	TGCAGCGTTGATATGAGTGGAATAGGTGAGCAGTTCTTC
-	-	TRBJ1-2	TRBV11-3	CASSPQGRTGYTF	TGTGCCAGCAGCCCTCAGGGCCGGACCGGCTACACCTTC
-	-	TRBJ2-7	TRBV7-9	CASSLGGVGRKYHYEQYF	TGTGCCAGCAGCTTAGGAGGTGTTGGCAGGAAATACCACTACGAGCAGTACTTC
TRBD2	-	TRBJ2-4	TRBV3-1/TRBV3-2	CASSQSSTSNIQYF	TGTGCCAGCAGCCAATCGTCGACTAGCAACATTCAGTACTTC
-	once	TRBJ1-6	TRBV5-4	CASNSQGTYNSPLHF	TGTGCCAGCAACTCACAGGGAACCTATAATTCACCCCTCCACTTT
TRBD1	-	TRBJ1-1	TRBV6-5	CASSNNRDRGTEAFF	TGTGCCAGCAGTAATAACCGGGACAGGGGCACTGAAGCTTTCTTT
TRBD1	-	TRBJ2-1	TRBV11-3	CASSPGQGTLNEQFF	TGTGCCAGCAGCCCGGGACAGGGGACCCTCAATGAGCAGTTCTTC
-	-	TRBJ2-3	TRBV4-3	CASSLIVGGARDTQYF	TGCGCCAGCAGCCTTATAGTTGGGGGGGCCCGTGATACGCAGTATTTT
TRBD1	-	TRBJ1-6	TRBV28	CASTDRGTVALDSPLHF	TGTGCCAGCACCGATAGGGGGACAGTAGCTTTGGATTCACCCCTCCACTTT
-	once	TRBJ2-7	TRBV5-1	CASSPGDHSYEQYF	TGCGCCAGCAGCCCGGGGGACCACTCCTACGAGCAGTACTTC
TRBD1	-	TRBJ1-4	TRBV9	CASSRGQGGEKLFF	TGTGCCAGCAGCCGGGGACAGGGGGGAGAAAAACTGTTTTTT
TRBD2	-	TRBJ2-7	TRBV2	CASRKSGGISSYEQYF	TGTGCCAGCAGAAAAAGCGGGGGGATCAGCTCCTACGAGCAGTACTTC
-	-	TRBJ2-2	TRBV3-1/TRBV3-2	CASSQDPGTGELFF	TGTGCCAGCAGCCAAGATCCTGGCACCGGGGAGCTGTTTTTT
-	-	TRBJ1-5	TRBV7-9	CASSEGYSNQPQHF	TGTGCCAGCAGCGAGGGGTATAGCAATCAGCCCCAGCATTTT
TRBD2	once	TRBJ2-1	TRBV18	CASSPKSSGGANEQFF	TGTGCCAGCTCACCAAAGTCGAGCGGGGGGGCAAATGAGCAGTTCTTC
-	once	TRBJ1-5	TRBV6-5	CAIGEQPQHF	TGTGCCATAGGGGAACAGCCCCAGCATTTT
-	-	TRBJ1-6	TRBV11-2	CASSLDPGNSPLHF	TGTGCCAGCAGCTTAGATCCAGGAAATTCACCCCTCCACTTT
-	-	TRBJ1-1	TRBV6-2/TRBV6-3	CASSYGGITEAFF	TGTGCCAGCAGTTACGGGGGAATCACTGAAGCTTTCTTT
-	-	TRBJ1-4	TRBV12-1	CASSFVRGGDEKLFF	TGTGCCAGCAGCTTTGTCAGGGGGGGGGATGAAAAACTGTTTTTT
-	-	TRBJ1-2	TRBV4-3	CASSQAPGAPYGYTF	TGCGCCAGCAGCCAAGCTCCAGGGGCTCCCTATGGCTACACCTTC
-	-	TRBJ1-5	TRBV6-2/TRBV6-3	CASSYGGVGNQPQHF	TGTGCCAGCAGTTACGGGGGTGTTGGCAATCAGCCCCAGCATTTT
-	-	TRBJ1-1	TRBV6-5	CASIRSTLNTEAFF	TGTGCCAGCATCCGGTCGACTCTGAACACTGAAGCTTTCTTT
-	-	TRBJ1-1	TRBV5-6	CASSFKARTNTEAFF	TGTGCCAGCAGCTTCAAGGCCAGGACGAACACTGAAGCTTTCTTT
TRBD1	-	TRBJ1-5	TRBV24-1	CATSDGQGHQPQHF	TGTGCCACCAGTGACGGACAGGGCCATCAGCCCCAGCATTTT
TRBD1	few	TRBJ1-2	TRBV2	CASRENRQGIYGYTF	TGTGCCAGCAGGGAGAACCGACAGGGTATCTATGGCTACACCTTC
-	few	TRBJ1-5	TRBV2	CASSPSPIPPQHF	TGTGCCAGCTCTCCATCACCCATACCGCCCCAGCATTTT
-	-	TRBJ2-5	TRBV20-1	CSAEQETQYF	TGCAGTGCTGAGCAAGAGACCCAGTACTTC
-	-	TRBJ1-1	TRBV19	CASSIEGQTNTEAFF	TGTGCCAGTAGTATAGAGGGTCAGACGAACACTGAAGCTTTCTTT
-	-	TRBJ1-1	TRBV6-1	CASSERGLGTEAFF	TGTGCCAGCAGTGAACGGGGGTTGGGTACTGAAGCTTTCTTT
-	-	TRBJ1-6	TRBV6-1	CASSEGGGNSPLHF	TGTGCCAGCAGTGAAGGAGGGGGTAATTCACCCCTCCACTTT
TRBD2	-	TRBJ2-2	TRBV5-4	CASSLAGGSTGELFF	TGTGCCAGCTCCCTAGCGGGGGGTTCCACCGGGGAGCTGTTTTTT
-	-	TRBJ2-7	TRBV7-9	CASKERGNLGQQYF	TGTGCCAGTAAGGAGAGGGGGAACCTTGGCCAGCAGTACTTC
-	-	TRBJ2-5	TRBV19	CASSVRQPTLQETQYF	TGTGCCAGTAGTGTTAGACAGCCAACCCTACAAGAGACCCAGTACTTC
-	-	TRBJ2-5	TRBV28	CAAGPDQKTQYF	TGTGCCGCGGGACCAGACCAGAAGACCCAGTACTTC
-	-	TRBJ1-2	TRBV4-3	CASSQETGHYGYTF	TGCGCCAGCAGCCAAGAAACAGGGCACTATGGCTACACCTTC
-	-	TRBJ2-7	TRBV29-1	CSALTGTHEQYF	TGCAGCGCCCTGACAGGGACTCACGAGCAGTACTTC
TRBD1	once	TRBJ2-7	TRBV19	CASSPTGEKKHEQYF	TGTGCCAGTAGCCCCACAGGGGAAAAGAAGCACGAGCAGTACTTC
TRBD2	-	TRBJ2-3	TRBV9	CASSRNGWRGGDTQYF	TGTGCCAGCAGCAGGAATGGATGGCGGGGGGGAGATACGCAGTATTTT
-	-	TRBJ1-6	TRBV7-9	CASSFGSYNSPLHF	TGTGCCAGCAGCTTTGGTAGTTATAATTCACCCCTCCACTTT
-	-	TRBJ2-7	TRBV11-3	CASSSTISGTGSHEQYF	TGTGCCAGCAGCTCCACCATCTCGGGCACGGGATCCCACGAGCAGTACTTC
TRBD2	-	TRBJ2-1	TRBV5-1	CASSLNPSGASSYNEQFF	TGCGCCAGCAGCTTGAATCCTAGCGGGGCTAGCTCCTACAATGAGCAGTTCTTC